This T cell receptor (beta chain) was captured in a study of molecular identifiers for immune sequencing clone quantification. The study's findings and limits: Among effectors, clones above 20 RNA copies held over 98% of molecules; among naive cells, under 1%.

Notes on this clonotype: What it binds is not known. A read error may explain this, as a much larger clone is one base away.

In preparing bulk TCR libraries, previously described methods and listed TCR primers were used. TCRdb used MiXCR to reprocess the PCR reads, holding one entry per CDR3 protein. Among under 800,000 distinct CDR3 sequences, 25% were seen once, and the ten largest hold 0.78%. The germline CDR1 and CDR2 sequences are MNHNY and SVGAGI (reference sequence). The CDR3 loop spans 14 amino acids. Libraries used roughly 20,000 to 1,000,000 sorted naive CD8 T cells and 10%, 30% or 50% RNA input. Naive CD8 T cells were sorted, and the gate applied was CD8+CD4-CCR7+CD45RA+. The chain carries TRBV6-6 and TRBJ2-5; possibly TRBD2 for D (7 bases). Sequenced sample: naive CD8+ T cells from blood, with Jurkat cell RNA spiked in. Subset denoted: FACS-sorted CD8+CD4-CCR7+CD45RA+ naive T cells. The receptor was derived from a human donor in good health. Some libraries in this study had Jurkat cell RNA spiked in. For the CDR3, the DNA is TGTGCCAGCAGTTACTCCGGGGGGCTAGAGCCCCAGTACTTC. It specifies CASSYSGGLEPQYF.